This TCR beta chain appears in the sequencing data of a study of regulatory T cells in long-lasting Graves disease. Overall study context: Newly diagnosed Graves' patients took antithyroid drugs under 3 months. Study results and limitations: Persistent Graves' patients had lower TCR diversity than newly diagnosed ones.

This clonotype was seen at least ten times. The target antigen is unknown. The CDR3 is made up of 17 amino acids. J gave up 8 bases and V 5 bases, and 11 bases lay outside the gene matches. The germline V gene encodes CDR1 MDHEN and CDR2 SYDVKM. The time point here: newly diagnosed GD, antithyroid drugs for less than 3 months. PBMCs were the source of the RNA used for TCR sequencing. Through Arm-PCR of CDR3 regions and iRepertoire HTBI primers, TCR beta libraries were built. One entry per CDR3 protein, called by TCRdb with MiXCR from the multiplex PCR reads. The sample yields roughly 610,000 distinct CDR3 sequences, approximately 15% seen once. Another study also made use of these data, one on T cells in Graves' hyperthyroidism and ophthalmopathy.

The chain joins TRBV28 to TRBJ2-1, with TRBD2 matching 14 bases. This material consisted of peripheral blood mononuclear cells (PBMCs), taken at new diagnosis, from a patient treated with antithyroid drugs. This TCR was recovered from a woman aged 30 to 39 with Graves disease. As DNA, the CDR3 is TGTGCCAGCAGTCTTGGAGGACTAGCGGGAGGTCGCTATGAGCAGTTCTTC. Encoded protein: CASSLGGLAGGRYEQFF.